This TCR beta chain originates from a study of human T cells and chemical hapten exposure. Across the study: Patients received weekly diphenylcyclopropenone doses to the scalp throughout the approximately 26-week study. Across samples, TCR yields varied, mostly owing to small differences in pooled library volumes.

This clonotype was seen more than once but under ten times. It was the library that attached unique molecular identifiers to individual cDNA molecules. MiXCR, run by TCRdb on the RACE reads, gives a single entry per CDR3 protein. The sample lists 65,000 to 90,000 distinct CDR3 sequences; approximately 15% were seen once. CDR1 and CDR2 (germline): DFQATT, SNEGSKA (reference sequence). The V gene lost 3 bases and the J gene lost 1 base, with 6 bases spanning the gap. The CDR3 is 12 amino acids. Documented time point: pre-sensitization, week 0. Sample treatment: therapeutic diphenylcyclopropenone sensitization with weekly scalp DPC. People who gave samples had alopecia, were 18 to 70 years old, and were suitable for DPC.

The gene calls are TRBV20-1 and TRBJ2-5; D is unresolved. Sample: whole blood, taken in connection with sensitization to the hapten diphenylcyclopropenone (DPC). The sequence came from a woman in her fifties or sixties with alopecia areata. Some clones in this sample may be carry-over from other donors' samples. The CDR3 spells CSASHSQETQYF. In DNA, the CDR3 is TGCAGTGCTAGTCACAGCCAAGAGACCCAGTACTTC.